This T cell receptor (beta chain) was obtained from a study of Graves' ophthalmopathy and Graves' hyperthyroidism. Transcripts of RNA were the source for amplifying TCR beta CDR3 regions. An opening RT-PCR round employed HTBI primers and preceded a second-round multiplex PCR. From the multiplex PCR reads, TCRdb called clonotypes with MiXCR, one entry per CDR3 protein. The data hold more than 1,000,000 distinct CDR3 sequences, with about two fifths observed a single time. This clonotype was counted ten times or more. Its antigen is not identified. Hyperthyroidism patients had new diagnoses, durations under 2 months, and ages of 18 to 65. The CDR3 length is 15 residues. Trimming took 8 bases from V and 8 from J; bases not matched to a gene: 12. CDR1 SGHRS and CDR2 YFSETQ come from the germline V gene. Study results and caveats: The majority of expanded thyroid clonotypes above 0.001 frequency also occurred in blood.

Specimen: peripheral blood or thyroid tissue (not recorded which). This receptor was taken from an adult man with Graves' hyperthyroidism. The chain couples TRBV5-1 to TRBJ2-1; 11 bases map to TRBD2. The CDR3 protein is CASEMGLAEGYEQFF. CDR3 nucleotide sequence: TGCGCCAGTGAAATGGGACTAGCGGAGGGATATGAGCAGTTCTTC.